Listed here are 20 T cell receptor beta chains from one sample, sequenced in a study of blood T cell repertoires in COVID-19. Using immunoSEQ multiplex PCR, the repertoire was profiled, and TCRdb retains in-frame clones only, with some absent. The profile covers roughly 250,000 clones, with approximately 79% appearing a single time and roughly 4% taken by the ten largest. Sequencing used peripheral blood. These receptors all stem from a woman in her forties with active or convalescent COVID-19.

This clone occurred many times. The chain uses TRBV2 and TRBJ1-2; maybe TRBD1 (6 bases). This CDR3 is 13 amino acids long. Trimming took 6 bases from V and 4 from J, leaving 12 bases between them. Germline V gives CDR1 SNHLY, CDR2 FYNNEI. This chain's CDR3 is CASRTGQFYGYTF. In DNA, the CDR3 is TGTGCCAGCAGGACCGGACAGTTCTATGGCTACACCTTC.

The rearrangement uses TRBV28 and TRBJ1-6, with 8 bases lining up with TRBD1. J gave up 10 bases and V 3 bases, and 5 bases lay outside the gene matches. Germline CDR1 reads MDHEN; CDR2 reads SYDVKM. CDR3 length: 14 amino acids. The CDR3 loop reads CASSLDRVNSPLHF. The CDR3 DNA is TGTGCCAGCAGTTTGGACAGGGTAAACTCACCCCTCCACTTT.

The rearrangement joins TRBV19 to TRBJ1-2, with no clear D. This CDR3 comprises 12 residues. The V gene's germline CDR1 is LNHDA and CDR2 SQIVND (reference sequence). Trimming left V 11 bases short and J 5 bases short, with 15 bases between. CDR3 region: CAGLDWTYGYTF. The CDR3 DNA sequence: TGTGCCGGCCTAGACTGGACTTATGGCTACACCTTC. Variable domain in full (rest from reference TRBV19 and TRBJ1-2): DGGITQSPKYLFRKEGQNVTLSCEQNLNHDAMYWYRQDPGQGLRLIYYSQIVNDFQKGDIAEGYSVSREKKESFPLTVTSAQKNPTAFYLCAGLDWTYGYTFGSGTRLTVV.

This chain connects TRBV5-1 to TRBJ2-5; possibly TRBD1 for D (6 bases). Germline V lookup: CDR1 SGHRS, CDR2 YFSETQ. This CDR3 region has 13 residues. The ends were cut back, 3 bases at V and 2 bases at J, with 8 bases in the middle. In DNA, the CDR3 is TGCGCCAGCAGCTGGACAGCTCAAGAGACCCAGTACTTC. It codes for CASSWTAQETQYF.

This clone has more than one count but fewer than ten. Other DNA sequences of this sample code for an identical CDR3. J is TRBJ2-3 and V is TRBV5-1; D ambiguous. This CDR3 spans 14 amino acids. V dropped 2 bases and J dropped 0 bases, with 7 bases sitting between them. CDR1 is SGHRS, CDR2 YFSETQ, per germline. CDR3 in DNA: TGCGCCAGCAGCTTTAGACAAAGCACAGATACGCAGTATTTT. As protein: CASSFRQSTDTQYF. Drawing the rest from reference TRBV5-1 and TRBJ2-3, the complete variable domain is KAGVTQTPRYLIKTRGQQVTLSCSPISGHRSVSWYQQTPGQGLQFLFEYFSETQRNKGNFPGRFSGRQFSNSRSEMNVSTLELGDSALYLCASSFRQSTDTQYFGPGTRLTVL.

This chain uses TRBV11-2 with TRBJ2-1; TRBD2 matches at 10 bases. The V and J ends lost 4 bases and 0 bases, in that order; junction bases with no gene match: 9. The CDR3 spans 18 residues. Germline V gene sequence: CDR1 SGHAT, CDR2 FQNNGV. This chain's CDR3 is CASSSSGGASSSYNEQFF. In nucleotides, the CDR3 is TGTGCCAGCAGCTCCAGCGGGGGGGCCTCCAGCTCCTACAATGAGCAGTTCTTC.

The chain recombines TRBV10-1 with TRBJ1-1; TRBD1 matches 8 bases. Germline CDR1 is WNHNN and CDR2 is SYGVQD (reference sequence). The CDR3 is 13 residues long. J was trimmed by 4 bases and V by 5 bases; bases with no gene match: 3. The CDR3 sequence is CASSQTGGTEAFF. The CDR3 nucleotides read TGCGCCAGCAGTCAAACAGGGGGCACTGAAGCTTTCTTT.

CDR3 DNA sequence: TGTGCCACCAGTGGCATACTGGAGGCCGGGGAGCTGTTTTTT. Its protein is CATSGILEAGELFF. V usage is TRBV24-1 and J usage is TRBJ2-2; D possibly corresponds to TRBD2 (5 bases). The CDR3 consists of 14 residues. CDR1 is KGHDR, CDR2 SFDVKD, per germline. V was cut by 5 bases and J by 6 bases, with 12 bases left in between.

The sample holds a few counts of this clone. The chain combines TRBV7-2 with TRBJ1-4; perhaps TRBD1 as D (6 bases). Trimming pared 4 bases from V and 8 bases from J, leaving 11 bases between. This CDR3 region has 13 residues. Germline V lookup: CDR1 SGHTA, CDR2 FQGNSA. CDR3 sequence (DNA): TGTGCCAGCAGCTCAGGGGTGTTGGAAAAACTGTTTTTT. As protein: CASSSGVLEKLFF.

This clone was recorded only once. The chain joins TRBV10-2 to TRBJ2-5; 11 bases map to TRBD2. Unmatched junction bases numbered 4, after V lost 6 bases and J lost 4 bases. The CDR3 spans 14 residues. From germline, CDR1 is WSHSY and CDR2 SAAADI. CDR3 sequence reads: CASRSSGGPETQYF. In nucleotides, the CDR3 is TGCGCCAGCAGGTCTAGCGGGGGGCCAGAGACCCAGTACTTC.

The J gene is TRBJ2-4, the V gene TRBV9, with 7 bases lining up with TRBD1. The V segment lost 6 bases and the J segment 1 base; nucleotides outside the gene matches: 10. This CDR3 is 16 amino acids long. Germline assignment: CDR1 SGDLS and CDR2 YYNGEE. The CDR3 region is CASKPGQTVAKNIQYF. The CDR3 nucleotides are TGTGCCAGCAAACCGGGACAGACGGTGGCCAAAAACATTCAGTACTTC. The full variable domain, in which reference TRBV9 and TRBJ2-4 provide the parts outside the CDR3, is DSGVTQTPKHLITATGQRVTLRCSPRSGDLSVYWYQQSLDQGLQFLIQYYNGEERAKGNILERFSAQQFPDLHSELNLSSLELGDSALYFCASKPGQTVAKNIQYFGAGTRLSVL.

The CDR3 loop is CASSRSRAGYYNEQFF. CDR3 DNA sequence: TGTGCCAGCAGCCGGTCCAGGGCCGGTTACTACAATGAGCAGTTCTTC. The chain has TRBV7-9 and TRBJ2-1; D perhaps matches TRBD1 (5 bases). Trimming took off 5 bases at V and 3 bases at J, with 17 bases between the two ends. This CDR3 has 16 amino acids. Per the germline V gene, CDR1 is SEHNR and CDR2 is FQNEAQ (reference sequence).

The V gene is TRBV5-1, the J gene TRBJ2-2, with D tentatively TRBD1 (5 bases). Germline CDR1 and CDR2: SGHRS and YFSETQ. V was clipped by 3 bases and J by 0 bases, with 12 bases between them. The CDR3 spans 16 residues. The CDR3 spells CASSSQGRPNTGELFF. The CDR3 nucleotides are TGCGCCAGCAGCTCTCAGGGCAGGCCGAACACCGGGGAGCTGTTTTTT. Combining the CDR3 with reference TRBV5-1 and TRBJ2-2 gives the whole variable domain KAGVTQTPRYLIKTRGQQVTLSCSPISGHRSVSWYQQTPGQGLQFLFEYFSETQRNKGNFPGRFSGRQFSNSRSEMNVSTLELGDSALYLCASSSQGRPNTGELFFGEGSRLTVL.

The gene calls are TRBV29-1 and TRBJ2-7; tentatively, D is TRBD2 (5 bases). Trimming removed 0 bases from V and 6 bases from J, with 12 bases in between. The germline CDR1 and CDR2 sequences are SQVTM and ANQGSEA. The CDR3 extends over 13 amino acids. In DNA, the CDR3 is TGCAGCGTTGAAGATCGTGGGAGCGGCGAGCAGTACTTC. Translated, it gives CSVEDRGSGEQYF.

This chain links TRBV21-1 with TRBJ1-1; TRBD1, as called in the table, went unchecked against the DNA. TRBV21-1 is a pseudogene segment. CDR3 length: 14 amino acids. In nucleotides, the CDR3 is TGTGCCAGCAGCAAAGCGCCCTGGCAATTACGAGCTTTCTTT. Protein: CASSKAPWQLRAFF.

The rearrangement joins TRBV24-1 to TRBJ2-1, with 15 bases that match TRBD2. Germline V CDR1 and CDR2: KGHDR, SFDVKD. The CDR3 consists of 15 residues. V dropped 9 bases and J dropped 6; count of bases not matched to a gene: 5. The CDR3 here is CATGTSGGFSNEQFF. The DNA of the CDR3 is TGTGCCACCGGGACTAGCGGGGGGTTCTCCAATGAGCAGTTCTTC.

The V and J genes are TRBV23-1 and TRBJ2-2, with 8 bases identical to TRBD1. TRBV23-1 is assigned to the ORF class and has an uncertain function. Trimming took 2 bases from V and 0 from J; bases not matched to a gene: 11. The CDR3 is 19 residues long. CDR3 region: CASSQNCSRQGPNTGELFF. CDR3 coding DNA: TGCGCCAGCAGTCAAAATTGTTCCAGACAGGGGCCGAACACCGGGGAGCTGTTTTTT.

The J gene is TRBJ1-2, the V gene TRBV24-1; possible D gene TRBD1, 6 bases. CDR3 size: 13 residues. Between the trimmed V and J ends, which lost 6 bases and 8 bases, there was a span of 15 bases. Germline V CDR1 and CDR2: KGHDR, SFDVKD. In DNA, the CDR3 is TGTGCCACCAGTCCCGGACAGTTCTGGGGCTACACCTTC. This encodes CATSPGQFWGYTF.

V gene TRBV7-9 combines with J gene TRBJ2-3; TRBD2 aligns across 12 bases. V shed 5 bases and J 1 base; nucleotides not matched to a gene: 7. Germline CDR1 SEHNR, CDR2 FQNEAQ (reference sequence). The CDR3 spans 17 residues. The CDR3 DNA sequence: TGTGCCAGCAGCCCTAGGACTAGCGGGGAGCGCACAGATACGCAGTATTTT. This translates into CASSPRTSGERTDTQYF.

The gene calls are TRBV11-3 and TRBJ1-3, with D possibly TRBD1 on 5 matching bases. The germline gives CDR1 SGHNT, CDR2 YENEEA. V lost 4 bases and J 0 bases, leaving 7 bases between the germline ends. The CDR3 extends over 14 amino acids. The CDR3, as DNA: TGTGCCAGCAGCTCGGGGGACTCTGGAAACACCATATATTTT. Protein: CASSSGDSGNTIYF.